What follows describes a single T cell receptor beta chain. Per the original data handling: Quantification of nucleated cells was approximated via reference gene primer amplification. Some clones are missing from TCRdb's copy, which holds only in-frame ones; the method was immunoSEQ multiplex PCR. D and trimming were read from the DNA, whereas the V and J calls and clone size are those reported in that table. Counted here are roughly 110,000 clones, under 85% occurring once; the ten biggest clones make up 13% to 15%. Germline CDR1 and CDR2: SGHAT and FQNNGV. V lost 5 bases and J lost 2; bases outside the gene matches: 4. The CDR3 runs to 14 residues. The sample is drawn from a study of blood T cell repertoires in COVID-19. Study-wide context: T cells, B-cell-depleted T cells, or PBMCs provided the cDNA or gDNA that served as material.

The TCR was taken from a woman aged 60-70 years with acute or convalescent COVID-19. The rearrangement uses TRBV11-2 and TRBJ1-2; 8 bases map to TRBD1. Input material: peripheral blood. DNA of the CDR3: TGTGCCAGCAGCCCGGACAGGGTAAACTATGGCTACACCTTC. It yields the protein CASSPDRVNYGYTF.